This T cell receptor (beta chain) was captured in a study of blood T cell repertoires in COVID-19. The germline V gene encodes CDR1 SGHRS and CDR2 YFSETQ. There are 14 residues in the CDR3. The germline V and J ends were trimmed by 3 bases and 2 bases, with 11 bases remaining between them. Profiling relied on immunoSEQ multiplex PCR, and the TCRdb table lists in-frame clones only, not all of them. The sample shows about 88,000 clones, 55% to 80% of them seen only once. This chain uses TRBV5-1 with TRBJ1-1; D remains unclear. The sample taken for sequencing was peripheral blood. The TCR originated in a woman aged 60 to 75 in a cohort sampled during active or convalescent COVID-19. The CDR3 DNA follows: TGCGCCAGCAGCTCAGTTTCAGGAAACACTGAAGCTTTCTTT. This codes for CASSSVSGNTEAFF.